The 31 T cell receptor beta chains given below trace back to one sample, sequenced in a study of control samples from healthy donors and cancer patients. Using immunoSEQ multiplex PCR, the repertoire was profiled, and TCRdb retains in-frame clones only, with some absent. The table has about 98,000 clones, around 80% seen once. The sample comprised blood. The receptors come from a man aged 60-69 years in good health.

The J gene is TRBJ2-1, the V gene TRBV20-1; D is unresolved. V dropped 3 bases and J dropped 7 bases, with 7 bases sitting between them. The germline CDR1 and CDR2 sequences are DFQATT and SNEGSKA (reference sequence). This CDR3 has 11 residues. The CDR3 DNA is TGCAGTGCTAGTGTAGGGAATGAGCAGTTCTTC. This sequence encodes CSASVGNEQFF.

The chain carries TRBV2 and TRBJ2-7; 8 bases match TRBD1. Per germline, CDR1 SNHLY and CDR2 FYNNEI. Germline trimming cut 6 bases from V and 3 bases from J; bases unmatched to any gene: 7. The CDR3 contains 14 residues. The DNA of the CDR3 is TGTGCCAGCAGAGCCCGGACAGGGTACTACGAGCAGTACTTC. Translating it yields CASRARTGYYEQYF.

The chain uses TRBV27 and TRBJ2-3; the match to TRBD1 covers 7 bases. In germline, CDR1 is MNHEY, CDR2 SMNVEV (reference sequence). The length of the CDR3 is 15 residues. V lost 2 bases and J lost 0; bases outside the gene matches: 2. The CDR3 protein is CASSLVTGSTDTQYF. The CDR3 DNA sequence: TGTGCCAGCAGTTTAGTGACAGGGAGCACAGATACGCAGTATTTT.

The chain has TRBV15 and TRBJ1-5; D is unresolved. From germline, CDR1 is LNHNV and CDR2 YYDKDF (reference sequence). V was clipped by 4 bases and J by 5 bases, with 6 bases between them. This CDR3 region has 12 residues. Here the CDR3 DNA reads TGTGCCACCAGCAAAAGAGATCAGCCCCAGCATTTT. It specifies CATSKRDQPQHF. Full variable domain (outside the CDR3, taken from reference TRBV15 and TRBJ1-5): DAMVIQNPRYQVTQFGKPVTLSCSQTLNHNVMYWYQQKSSQAPKLLFHYYDKDFNNEADTPDNFQSRRPNTSFCFLDIRSPGLGDTAMYLCATSKRDQPQHFGDGTRLSIL.

This chain joins TRBV15 and TRBJ2-1, with D uncertain. Germline-derived CDR1 and CDR2 are LNHNV and YYDKDF (reference sequence). The CDR3 runs to 18 residues. V gave up 3 bases and J gave up 9 bases, with 27 bases separating them. CDR3 sequence (DNA): TGTGCCACCAGCAGTTACATCGGACGGAGCTGGGGAAATGGTGAGCAGTTCTTC. This encodes CATSSYIGRSWGNGEQFF.

The genes are TRBV7-6 and TRBJ2-2; D gene ambiguous. The CDR3 has 15 residues. The germline gives CDR1 SGHVS, CDR2 FNYEAQ. Trimming pared 1 base from V and 6 bases from J, leaving 12 bases between. The CDR3 region has the DNA TGTGCCAGCAGCTTAGAGTGGGGTGTCGCCGGGGAGCTGTTTTTT. Translated: CASSLEWGVAGELFF.

The chain couples TRBV2 to TRBJ2-2; TRBD1 matches 7 bases. J lost 5 bases, V lost 5 bases, and 5 bases had no gene match. The CDR3 has 14 amino acids. Germline CDR1 reads SNHLY; CDR2 reads FYNNEI. CDR3 in amino acids: CASSSTGWTGELFF. CDR3 DNA sequence: TGTGCCAGCAGTTCGACAGGGTGGACCGGGGAGCTGTTTTTT. Filled out from reference TRBV2 and TRBJ2-2, the complete variable domain reads EPEVTQTPSHQVTQMGQEVILRCVPISNHLYFYWYRQILGQKVEFLVSFYNNEISEKSEIFDDQFSVERPDGSNFTLKIRSTKLEDSAMYFCASSSTGWTGELFFGEGSRLTVL.

This clone has more than one count but fewer than ten. CDR3 region: CASSIHLSPYNEQFF. As DNA, the CDR3 is TGTGCCAGTAGTATCCACCTTTCCCCCTACAATGAGCAGTTCTTC. The V call is TRBV19, the J call TRBJ2-1; D is uncertain. V gave up 3 bases and J gave up 2 bases, with 11 bases separating them. The CDR3 runs to 15 residues. Germline CDR1 is LNHDA and CDR2 is SQIVND (reference sequence).

Of note for this clone: This sample includes further DNA sequences coding for the same CDR3. The chain links TRBV28 to TRBJ2-7; D is possibly TRBD2 (6 bases). CDR1 and CDR2 (germline): MDHEN, SYDVKM. V lost 6 bases and J 4 bases, leaving 10 bases between the germline ends. The CDR3 is 12 residues long. CDR3 residues: CASRLGGYEQYF. The CDR3 DNA is TGTGCCAGCAGGCTGGGGGGATACGAGCAGTACTTC.

A single count supports this clone. This chain links TRBV6-2 or TRBV6-3 with TRBJ1-5; D possibly corresponds to TRBD1 (5 bases). The CDR3 sequence is 15 residues long. The germline gives CDR1 MNHEY, CDR2 SVGEGT. Trimming shortened V by 5 bases and J by 0 bases, and 11 bases separated the two germline ends. CDR3 nucleotides: TGTGCCAGCAGTCTGGCGGGGGTTAGCAATCAGCCCCAGCATTTT. Residues: CASSLAGVSNQPQHF.

The genes are TRBV6-6 and TRBJ2-7, with 13 positions matching TRBD2. CDR1 MNHNY and CDR2 SVGAGI come from the germline V gene (reference sequence). The CDR3 extends over 18 amino acids. With V trimmed by 5 bases and J by 0 bases, 10 bases remained unmatched. In nucleotides, the CDR3 is TGTGCCAGCAGTCCTCAGGGGACTAGCGGGGCAATCTCCTACGAGCAGTACTTC. Residues: CASSPQGTSGAISYEQYF.

The chain carries TRBV6-6 and TRBJ1-2, with D maybe TRBD1 (5 bases). The CDR3 is made up of 14 amino acids. Germline CDR1 and CDR2: MNHNY and SVGAGI (reference sequence). V was shortened by 2 bases and J by 7 bases, with 14 bases between the two germline ends. The CDR3 nucleotides read TGTGCCAGCAGTTACAGGGGACTCAGTGGTGGCTACACCTTC. Protein product: CASSYRGLSGGYTF.

V and J are TRBV18 and TRBJ1-2; D ambiguous. V lost 5 bases and J lost 0, with 10 bases in between. The CDR3 runs to 14 residues. The germline gives CDR1 KGHSH, CDR2 LQKENI. CDR3 DNA: TGTGCCAGCTCAGAAAGGAGTACTAACTATGGCTACACCTTC. This encodes CASSERSTNYGYTF.

This sequence joins TRBV4-2 and TRBJ1-2; D might be TRBD1 (6 bases). From germline, CDR1 is LGHNA and CDR2 YNFKEQ. CDR3 length equals 15 residues. V lost 4 bases, J lost 2 bases, and 14 bases lay in between. CDR3 region: CASSRDRTANYGYTF. The CDR3 region has the DNA TGTGCCAGCAGCCGAGATAGGACAGCAAACTATGGCTACACCTTC.

The chain is built from TRBV6-5 and TRBJ2-5, with a possible D match to TRBD2 (6 bases). The CDR3 is made up of 14 amino acids. CDR1 is MNHEY and CDR2 is SVGAGI in the germline V gene. V was cut by 6 bases and J by 5 bases, with 16 bases left in between. The CDR3 spells CASSKGTPSETQYF. The CDR3 DNA reads TGTGCCAGCAGCAAAGGGACTCCAAGTGAGACCCAGTACTTC.

This clone is classed as medium-sized. The chain combines TRBV6-1 with TRBJ1-5; unclear D gene. Per the germline V gene, CDR1 is MNHNS and CDR2 is SASEGT. The CDR3 is made up of 13 amino acids. V lost 1 base and J lost 10, with 11 bases in between. The CDR3 here is CASSEGTSSPQHF. Here the CDR3 DNA reads TGTGCCAGCAGTGAAGGGACCTCTAGTCCCCAGCATTTT.

This clone was observed a handful of times. The V call is TRBV5-4, the J call TRBJ1-2, with D perhaps matching TRBD1 (6 bases). V lost 3 bases, J lost 4 bases, and 16 bases lay in between. This CDR3 contains 15 residues. CDR1 and CDR2 from the germline V gene are SGHNT and YYREEE (reference sequence). The CDR3 loop reads CASSSSPGHSYGYTF. Here the CDR3 DNA reads TGTGCCAGCAGCTCCTCACCGGGACATAGCTATGGCTACACCTTC.

V and J are TRBV5-1 and TRBJ2-2; D is unclear. The CDR3 is 12 amino acids. Trimming took 0 bases from V and 6 from J, leaving 3 bases between them. Germline V CDR1 and CDR2: SGHRS, YFSETQ. CDR3 nucleotides: TGCGCCAGCAGCTTGGAGGCCGGGGAGCTGTTTTTT. It specifies CASSLEAGELFF.

This chain connects TRBV5-1 to TRBJ2-7; 7 bases fit TRBD1. The CDR3 is 13 amino acids. Germline lookup yields CDR1 SGHRS and CDR2 YFSETQ. Unmatched junction bases numbered 5, after V lost 4 bases and J lost 4 bases. For the CDR3, the DNA is TGCGCCAGCAGCCCTGGGACAGCATACGAGCAGTACTTC. Its translation is CASSPGTAYEQYF. The full variable domain, its missing parts supplied by reference TRBV5-1 and TRBJ2-7, is KAGVTQTPRYLIKTRGQQVTLSCSPISGHRSVSWYQQTPGQGLQFLFEYFSETQRNKGNFPGRFSGRQFSNSRSEMNVSTLELGDSALYLCASSPGTAYEQYFGPGTRLTVT.

The chain combines TRBV30 with TRBJ2-1; D is uncertain. From germline, CDR1 is GTSNPN and CDR2 SVGIG (reference sequence). The CDR3 contains 12 residues. Trimming left V 0 bases short and J 9 bases short, with 9 bases between. The chain's CDR3 is CAWSVGVGEQFF. The CDR3 region has the DNA TGTGCCTGGAGTGTCGGCGTAGGTGAGCAGTTCTTC.

In its sample, this clone was seen a few times. The V call is TRBV2, the J call TRBJ2-7; D may be TRBD1 (5 bases). Germline V gene sequence: CDR1 SNHLY, CDR2 FYNNEI. CDR3 length: 15 residues. V lost 0 bases to trimming and J lost 5 bases, with 14 bases between them. The CDR3 DNA reads as TGTGCCAGCAGTGAAGCCCTACGACAGTCCGACGAGCAGTACTTC. This sequence encodes CASSEALRQSDEQYF.

The chain recombines TRBV14 with TRBJ1-3, with D maybe TRBD1 (6 bases). Germline V CDR1 and CDR2: SGHDN, FVKESK. This CDR3 is 15 amino acids long. The germline V and J ends were trimmed by 1 base and 0 bases, with 7 bases remaining between them. The CDR3 sequence is CASSQARGSGNTIYF. As DNA, the CDR3 is TGTGCCAGCAGCCAAGCCAGGGGCTCTGGAAACACCATATATTTT.

V is TRBV6-1 and J is TRBJ2-1, with D possibly matching TRBD2 (6 bases). Trimming removed 2 bases from V and 7 bases from J, with 15 bases in between. Germline lookup yields CDR1 MNHNS and CDR2 SASEGT. The CDR3 has 15 residues. CDR3 nucleotide sequence: TGTGCCAGCAGTGAATGGGCTCCTAGCGTGAATGAGCAGTTCTTC. Amino acids: CASSEWAPSVNEQFF.

The chain links TRBV5-8 to TRBJ2-1; D possibly corresponds to TRBD2 (7 bases). The CDR3 extends over 14 amino acids. Trimming took off 1 base at V and 4 bases at J, with 9 bases between the two ends. The V gene's germline CDR1 is SGHTS and CDR2 YDEGEE. The CDR3 region has the DNA TGTGCCAGCAGCTTGAGGGGGGGGTACAATGAGCAGTTCTTC. Translating it yields CASSLRGGYNEQFF.

This rearrangement joins TRBV6-5 to TRBJ2-1, with 7 positions matching TRBD2. This CDR3 has 16 residues. Germline V gives CDR1 MNHEY, CDR2 SVGAGI. The V and J ends lost 4 bases and 6 bases, in that order; junction bases with no gene match: 12. The CDR3 region has the DNA TGTGCCAGCAGTTCATATCGGGAGGATGGGGGCAATGAGCAGTTCTTC. Translated: CASSSYREDGGNEQFF.

The chain joins TRBV5-1 to TRBJ1-5, with TRBD1 as a possible D gene (5 bases). Trimming cost V 4 bases and J 3 bases, with 8 bases left between them. The CDR3 runs to 13 residues. Germline V gives CDR1 SGHRS, CDR2 YFSETQ. CDR3 loop: CASSGGTNQPQHF. Here the CDR3 DNA reads TGCGCCAGCAGCGGGGGGACCAATCAGCCCCAGCATTTT.

This chain connects TRBV11-1 to TRBJ2-7; D gene unclear. Trimming took off 6 bases at V and 4 bases at J, with 16 bases between the two ends. The CDR3 extends over 14 amino acids. In germline, CDR1 is SGHAT, CDR2 FQDESV (reference sequence). CDR3 protein: CASSSLPSGYEQYF. The CDR3 DNA is TGTGCCAGCAGTTCCCTTCCCTCTGGGTACGAGCAGTACTTC. Based on the CDR3 plus reference TRBV11-1 and TRBJ2-7, the full variable domain is EAEVAQSPRYKITEKSQAVAFWCDPISGHATLYWYRQILGQGPELLVQFQDESVVDDSQLPKDRFSAERLKGVDSTLKIQPAELGDSAMYLCASSSLPSGYEQYFGPGTRLTVT.

The CDR3 nucleotides are TGCGCCAGCAGCTTGAACCAGCAAGAGACCCAGTACTTC. Protein product: CASSLNQQETQYF. The chain has TRBV5-1 and TRBJ2-5; D is unclear. The V gene's germline CDR1 is SGHRS and CDR2 YFSETQ. The V gene lost 1 base and the J gene lost 2 bases, with 6 bases spanning the gap. This CDR3 contains 13 residues.

This sequence joins TRBV15 and TRBJ1-1, with D hard to call. The germline V and J ends were trimmed by 1 base and 6 bases, with 9 bases remaining between them. Germline lookup yields CDR1 LNHNV and CDR2 YYDKDF (reference sequence). The length of the CDR3 is 13 residues. The DNA for the CDR3 is TGTGCCACCAGCAGAGTGACCCCAGCTGAAGCTTTCTTT. Amino acid sequence: CATSRVTPAEAFF.

This rearrangement joins TRBV6-6 to TRBJ1-2, with D hard to call. Trimming took off 2 bases at V and 7 bases at J, with 17 bases between the two ends. The CDR3 consists of 15 residues. Per the germline V gene, CDR1 is MNHNY and CDR2 is SVGAGI (reference sequence). The CDR3 loop reads CASSYDAGWAAGYTF. CDR3 in DNA: TGTGCCAGCAGTTACGACGCAGGATGGGCAGCTGGCTACACCTTC.

The chain has TRBV19 and TRBJ2-2; D gene unclear. Looked up from germline, CDR1 is LNHDA and CDR2 is SQIVND (reference sequence). V lost 6 bases to trimming and J lost 0 bases, with 8 bases between them. The CDR3 spans 14 residues. CDR3 loop: CASRVLSNTGELFF. CDR3 coding DNA: TGTGCCAGTAGGGTACTATCGAACACCGGGGAGCTGTTTTTT.